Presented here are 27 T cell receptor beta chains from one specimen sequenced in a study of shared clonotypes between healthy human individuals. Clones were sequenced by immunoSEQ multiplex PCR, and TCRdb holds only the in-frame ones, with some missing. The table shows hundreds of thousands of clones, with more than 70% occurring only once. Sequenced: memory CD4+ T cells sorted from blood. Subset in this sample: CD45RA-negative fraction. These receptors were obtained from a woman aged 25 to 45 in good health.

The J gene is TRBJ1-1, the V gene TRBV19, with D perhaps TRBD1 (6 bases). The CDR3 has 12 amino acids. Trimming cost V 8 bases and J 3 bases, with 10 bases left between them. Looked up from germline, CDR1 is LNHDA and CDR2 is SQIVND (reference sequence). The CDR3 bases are TGTGCCAGTCACGGACAGCACACTGAAGCTTTCTTT. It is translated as CASHGQHTEAFF.

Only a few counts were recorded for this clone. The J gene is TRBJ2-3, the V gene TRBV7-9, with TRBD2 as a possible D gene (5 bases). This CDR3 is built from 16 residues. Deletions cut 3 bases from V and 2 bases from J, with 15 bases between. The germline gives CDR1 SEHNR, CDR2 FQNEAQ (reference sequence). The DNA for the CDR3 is TGTGCCAGCAGCTTCTTCGGAGCCGGGAACACAGATACGCAGTATTTT. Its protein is CASSFFGAGNTDTQYF.

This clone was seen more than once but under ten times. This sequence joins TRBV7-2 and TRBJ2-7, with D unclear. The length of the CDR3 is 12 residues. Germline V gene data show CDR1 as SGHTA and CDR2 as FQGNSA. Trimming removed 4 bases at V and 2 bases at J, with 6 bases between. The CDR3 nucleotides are TGTGCCAGCAGCTCCGGCCCCTACGAGCAGTACTTC. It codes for CASSSGPYEQYF.

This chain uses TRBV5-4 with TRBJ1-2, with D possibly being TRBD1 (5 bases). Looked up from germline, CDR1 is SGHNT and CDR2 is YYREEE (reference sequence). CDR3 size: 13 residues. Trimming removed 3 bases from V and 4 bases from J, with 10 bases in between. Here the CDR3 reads CASSSADSYGYTF. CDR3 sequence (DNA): TGTGCCAGCAGCTCAGCCGACAGCTATGGCTACACCTTC. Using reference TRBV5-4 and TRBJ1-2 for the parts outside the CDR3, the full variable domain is ETGVTQSPTHLIKTRGQQVTLRCSSQSGHNTVSWYQQALGQGPQFIFQYYREEENGRGNFPPRFSGLQFPNYSSELNVNALELDDSALYLCASSSADSYGYTFGSGTRLTVV.

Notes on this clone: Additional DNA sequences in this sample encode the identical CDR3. CDR3 nucleotide sequence: TGTGCCAGCAGGGGCCAGGGGGGTCAGCCCCAGCATTTT. Translated: CASRGQGGQPQHF. The genes are TRBV2 and TRBJ1-5; 7 bases match TRBD1. J gave up 6 bases and V 6 bases, and 5 bases lay outside the gene matches. Germline CDR1 and CDR2: SNHLY and FYNNEI. The CDR3 runs 13 residues.

CDR3 loop: CASSPHSGNQPQHF. The CDR3 DNA reads TGTGCCAGCAGTCCGCACTCCGGAAATCAGCCCCAGCATTTT. J is TRBJ1-5 and V is TRBV28; D not certain. V shed 5 bases and J shed 4 bases, with 12 bases lying between them. Germline CDR1 reads MDHEN; CDR2 reads SYDVKM. CDR3 length equals 14 residues.

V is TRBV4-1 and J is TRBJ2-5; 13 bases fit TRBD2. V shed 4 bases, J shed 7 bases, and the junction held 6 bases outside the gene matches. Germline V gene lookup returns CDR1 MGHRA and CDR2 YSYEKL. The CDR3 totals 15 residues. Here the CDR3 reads CASSRGLAGDGTQYF. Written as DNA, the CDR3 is TGCGCCAGCAGCCGCGGACTAGCGGGAGACGGGACCCAGTACTTC.

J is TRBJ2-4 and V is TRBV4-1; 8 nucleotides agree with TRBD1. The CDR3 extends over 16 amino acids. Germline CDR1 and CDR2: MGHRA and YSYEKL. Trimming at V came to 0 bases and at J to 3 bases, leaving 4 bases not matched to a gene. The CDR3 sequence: CASSQEKQGGKNIQYF. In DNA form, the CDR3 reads TGCGCCAGCAGCCAAGAGAAACAGGGGGGCAAAAACATTCAGTACTTC.

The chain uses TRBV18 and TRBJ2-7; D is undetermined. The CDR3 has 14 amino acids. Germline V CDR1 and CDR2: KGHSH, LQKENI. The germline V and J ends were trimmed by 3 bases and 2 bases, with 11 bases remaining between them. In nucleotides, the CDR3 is TGTGCCAGCTCACCCAGATCGCAGGCCTACGAGCAGTACTTC. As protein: CASSPRSQAYEQYF.

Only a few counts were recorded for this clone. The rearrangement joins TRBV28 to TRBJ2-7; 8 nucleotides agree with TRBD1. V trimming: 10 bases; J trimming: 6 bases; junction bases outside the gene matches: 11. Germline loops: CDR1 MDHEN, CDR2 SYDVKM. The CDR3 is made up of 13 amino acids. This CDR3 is CATLAGGGSEQYF. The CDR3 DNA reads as TGTGCCACCCTTGCAGGGGGCGGTTCCGAGCAGTACTTC.

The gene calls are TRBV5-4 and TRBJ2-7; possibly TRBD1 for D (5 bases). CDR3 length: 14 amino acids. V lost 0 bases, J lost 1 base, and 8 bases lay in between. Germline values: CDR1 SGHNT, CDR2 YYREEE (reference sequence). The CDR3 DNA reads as TGTGCCAGCAGCTTGGACAGGCAATCCTACGAGCAGTACTTC. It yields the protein CASSLDRQSYEQYF.

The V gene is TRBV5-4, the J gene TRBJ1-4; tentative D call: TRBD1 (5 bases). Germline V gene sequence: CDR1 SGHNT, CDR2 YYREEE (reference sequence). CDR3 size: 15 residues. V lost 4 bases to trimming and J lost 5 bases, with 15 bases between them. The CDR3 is CASSQTGGSNEKLFF. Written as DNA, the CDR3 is TGTGCCAGCAGCCAAACCGGGGGATCGAATGAAAAACTGTTTTTT.

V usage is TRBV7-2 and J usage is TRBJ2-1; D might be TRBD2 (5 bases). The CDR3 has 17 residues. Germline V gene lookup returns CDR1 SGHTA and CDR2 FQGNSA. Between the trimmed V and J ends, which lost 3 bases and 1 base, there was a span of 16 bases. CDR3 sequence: CASSFGLSHLSYNEQFF. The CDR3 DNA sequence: TGTGCCAGCAGCTTCGGACTGTCTCATCTTTCCTACAATGAGCAGTTCTTC. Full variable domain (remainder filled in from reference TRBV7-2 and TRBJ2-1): GAGVSQSPSNKVTEKGKDVELRCDPISGHTALYWYRQSLGQGLEFLIYFQGNSAPDKSGLPSDRFSAERTGGSVSTLTIQRTQQEDSAVYLCASSFGLSHLSYNEQFFGPGTRLTVL.

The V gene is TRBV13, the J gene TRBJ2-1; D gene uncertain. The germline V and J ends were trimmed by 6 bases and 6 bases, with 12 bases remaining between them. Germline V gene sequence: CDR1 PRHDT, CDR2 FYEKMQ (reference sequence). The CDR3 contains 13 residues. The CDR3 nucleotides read TGTGCCAGCAGGATTATCTGGGGCAATGAGCAGTTCTTC. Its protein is CASRIIWGNEQFF.

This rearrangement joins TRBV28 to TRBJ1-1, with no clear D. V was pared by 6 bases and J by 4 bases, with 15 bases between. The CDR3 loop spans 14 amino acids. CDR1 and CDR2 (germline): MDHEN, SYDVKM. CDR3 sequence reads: CASSLLQWATEAFF. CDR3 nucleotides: TGTGCCAGCAGCCTCCTTCAGTGGGCCACTGAAGCTTTCTTT. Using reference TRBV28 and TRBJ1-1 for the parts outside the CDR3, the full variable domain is DVKVTQSSRYLVKRTGEKVFLECVQDMDHENMFWYRQDPGLGLRLIYFSYDVKMKEKGDIPEGYSVSREKKERFSLILESASTNQTSMYLCASSLLQWATEAFFGQGTRLTVV.

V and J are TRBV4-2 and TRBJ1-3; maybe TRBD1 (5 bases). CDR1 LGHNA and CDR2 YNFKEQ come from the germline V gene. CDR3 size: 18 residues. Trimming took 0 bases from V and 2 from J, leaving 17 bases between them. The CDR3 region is CASSQDGGGWAPGNTIYF. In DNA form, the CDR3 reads TGTGCCAGCAGCCAAGATGGGGGAGGGTGGGCTCCTGGAAACACCATATATTTT.

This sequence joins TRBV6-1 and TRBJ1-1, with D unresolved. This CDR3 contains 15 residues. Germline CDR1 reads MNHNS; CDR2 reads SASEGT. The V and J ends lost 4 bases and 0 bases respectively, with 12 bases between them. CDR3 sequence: CASSATTRMNTEAFF. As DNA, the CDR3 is TGTGCCAGCAGTGCTACGACACGGATGAACACTGAAGCTTTCTTT.

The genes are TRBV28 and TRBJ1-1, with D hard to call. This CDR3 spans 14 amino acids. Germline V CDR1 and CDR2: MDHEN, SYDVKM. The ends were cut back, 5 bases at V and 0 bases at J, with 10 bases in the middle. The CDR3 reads CASSPPSLNTEAFF. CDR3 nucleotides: TGTGCCAGCAGTCCTCCCTCGTTGAACACTGAAGCTTTCTTT.

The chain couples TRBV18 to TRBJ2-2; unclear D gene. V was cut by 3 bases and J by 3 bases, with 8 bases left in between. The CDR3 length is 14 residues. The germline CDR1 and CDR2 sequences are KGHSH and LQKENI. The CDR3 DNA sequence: TGTGCCAGCTCACCGAACGTAGACACCGGGGAGCTGTTTTTT. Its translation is CASSPNVDTGELFF.

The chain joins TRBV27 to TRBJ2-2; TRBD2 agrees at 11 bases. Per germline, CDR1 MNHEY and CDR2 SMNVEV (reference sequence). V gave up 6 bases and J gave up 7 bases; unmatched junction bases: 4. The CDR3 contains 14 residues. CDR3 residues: CASRLAGANGELFF. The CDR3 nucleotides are TGTGCCAGCAGACTAGCGGGAGCCAACGGGGAGCTGTTTTTT.

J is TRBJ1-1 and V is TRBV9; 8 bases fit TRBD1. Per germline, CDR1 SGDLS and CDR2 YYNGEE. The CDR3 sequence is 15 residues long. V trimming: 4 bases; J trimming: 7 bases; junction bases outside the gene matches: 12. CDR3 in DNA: TGTGCCAGCAGCCCTCGTGGGGGGACAGGAGATGAAGCTTTCTTT. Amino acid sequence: CASSPRGGTGDEAFF.

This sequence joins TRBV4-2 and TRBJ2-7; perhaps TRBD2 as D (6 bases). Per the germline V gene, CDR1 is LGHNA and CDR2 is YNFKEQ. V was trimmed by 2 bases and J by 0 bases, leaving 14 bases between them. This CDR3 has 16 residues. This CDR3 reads CASSQPAGLSSYEQYF. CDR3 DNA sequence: TGTGCCAGCAGCCAACCTGCGGGGCTAAGCTCCTACGAGCAGTACTTC.

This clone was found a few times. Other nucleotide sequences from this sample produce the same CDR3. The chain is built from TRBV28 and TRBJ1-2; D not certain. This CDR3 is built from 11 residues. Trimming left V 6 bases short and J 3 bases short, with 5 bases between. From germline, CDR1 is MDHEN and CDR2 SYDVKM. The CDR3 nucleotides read TGTGCCAGCAGACGGGACTATGGCTACACCTTC. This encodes CASRRDYGYTF.

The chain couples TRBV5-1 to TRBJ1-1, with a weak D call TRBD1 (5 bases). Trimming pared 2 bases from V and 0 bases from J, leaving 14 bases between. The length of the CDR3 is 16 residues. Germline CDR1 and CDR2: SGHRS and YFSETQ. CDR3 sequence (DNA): TGCGCCAGCAGCTTAGACCCCATGGGGGTGAACACTGAAGCTTTCTTT. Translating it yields CASSLDPMGVNTEAFF.

The CDR3 sequence: CASRTEIMNTEAFF. The CDR3 region has the DNA TGTGCCAGCAGGACAGAAATAATGAACACTGAAGCTTTCTTT. The V gene is TRBV2, the J gene TRBJ1-1, with a tentative D call TRBD1 (5 bases). The length of the CDR3 is 14 residues. V lost 6 bases and J lost 0, with 11 bases in between. From germline, CDR1 is SNHLY and CDR2 FYNNEI.

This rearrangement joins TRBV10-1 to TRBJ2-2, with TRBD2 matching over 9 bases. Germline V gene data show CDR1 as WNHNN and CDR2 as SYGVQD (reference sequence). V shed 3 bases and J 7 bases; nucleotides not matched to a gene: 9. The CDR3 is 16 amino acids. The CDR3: CASSDSASGNLGELFF. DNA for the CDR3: TGCGCCAGCAGTGACTCTGCTAGCGGGAATCTCGGGGAGCTGTTTTTT.

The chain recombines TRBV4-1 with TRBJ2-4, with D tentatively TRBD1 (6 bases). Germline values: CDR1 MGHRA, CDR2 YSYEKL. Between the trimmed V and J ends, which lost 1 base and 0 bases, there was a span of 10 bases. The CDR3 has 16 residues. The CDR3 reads CASSQAFRGAKNIQYF. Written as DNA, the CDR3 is TGCGCCAGCAGCCAAGCTTTCAGGGGAGCCAAAAACATTCAGTACTTC.